What follows is one T cell receptor beta chain and its context. Its antigen is unknown. The sample belongs to a study of T cell responses to AZD1222 COVID-19 vaccine. Germline V CDR1 and CDR2: SQVTM, ANQGSEA. V shed 4 bases and J 4 bases; nucleotides not matched to a gene: 7. The CDR3 has 14 amino acids. Overall study findings and caveats: Spike-specific TCR depth and breadth grew after two AZD1222 doses.

Only in-frame clones appear in the TCRdb table, and some are missing; sequencing was by immunoSEQ multiplex PCR. The data hold about 140,000 clones, with 91% observed a single time. This clonotype was obtained from an adult who received the MenACWY meningococcal vaccine as a control. The starting material was peripheral blood, obtained 28 days after the second dose of the MenACWY control vaccine. This sequence joins TRBV29-1 and TRBJ1-5, with 7 bases matching TRBD1. The CDR3, as DNA: TGCAGCGTTGTGGAGGGACAGAGAAATCAGCCCCAGCATTTT. Translated, it gives CSVVEGQRNQPQHF. Together with reference TRBV29-1 and TRBJ1-5, the CDR3 gives the full variable domain: SAVISQKPSRDICQRGTSLTIQCQVDSQVTMMFWYRQQPGQSLTLIATANQGSEATYESGFVIDKFPISRPNLTFSTLTVSNMSPEDSSIYLCSVVEGQRNQPQHFGDGTRLSIL.